One T cell receptor (beta chain) is described in this entry. Time point denoted: peripheral blood 6 weeks after treatment start. The data were obtained in a study of PD-L1 blockade in urothelial cancer. About the research overall: Analyzed time points were 3 weeks (second dose) and 6 weeks after therapy began.

Trimming pared 4 bases from V and 1 base from J, leaving 9 bases between. The CDR3 spans 13 residues. The germline V gene has CDR1 SGHRS and CDR2 YFSETQ. Synthetic templates analogous to TCR were spiked into all PCRs individually. Generated by immunoSEQ multiplex PCR, the TCRdb table keeps only in-frame clones and is missing some. The sample includes 100,000 to 150,000 clones, more than 70% of them seen just once. The receptor's source is a man in his forties or fifties with urothelial cancer. Material: PBMCs, obtained around atezolizumab (anti-PD-L1) treatment. The J gene is TRBJ2-7, the V gene TRBV5-1; D is possibly TRBD2 (5 bases). The CDR3 DNA sequence: TGCGCCAGCAGCGTACTAGAATCCTACGAGCAGTACTTC. Its translation: CASSVLESYEQYF. Looking up the rest from reference TRBV5-1 and TRBJ2-7 gives the full variable domain: KAGVTQTPRYLIKTRGQQVTLSCSPISGHRSVSWYQQTPGQGLQFLFEYFSETQRNKGNFPGRFSGRQFSNSRSEMNVSTLELGDSALYLCASSVLESYEQYFGPGTRLTVT.